This T cell receptor beta chain was obtained from a study of blood T cell repertoires in COVID-19. The germline CDR1 and CDR2 sequences are LGHNT and FRNRAP. The CDR3 is 12 residues long. V gave up 6 bases and J gave up 10 bases, with 13 bases separating them. In the study's own analysis: Cell counts per sample came from amplifying reference gene primers. Some clones are missing from TCRdb's copy, which holds only in-frame ones; the method was immunoSEQ multiplex PCR. From that table come the V and J calls and clone size; the DNA was used to work out D and trimming. Of approximately 200,000 clones in the sample, 70% to 90% were seen once. This clone has only one observation.

The sequenced sample was peripheral blood. This sequence was found in a man between 40 and 49 years old with acute or convalescent COVID-19. This sequence joins TRBV12-5 and TRBJ2-1; perhaps TRBD1 as D (6 bases). CDR3 amino acids: CASGLNREEQFF. In DNA, the CDR3 is TGTGCTAGTGGCCTCAACAGGGAAGAGCAGTTCTTC. Full variable domain (rest looked up from reference TRBV12-5 and TRBJ2-1): DARVTQTPRHKVTEMGQEVTMRCQPILGHNTVFWYRQTMMQGLELLAYFRNRAPLDDSGMPKDRFSAEMPDATLATLKIQPSEPRDSAVYFCASGLNREEQFFGPGTRLTVL.